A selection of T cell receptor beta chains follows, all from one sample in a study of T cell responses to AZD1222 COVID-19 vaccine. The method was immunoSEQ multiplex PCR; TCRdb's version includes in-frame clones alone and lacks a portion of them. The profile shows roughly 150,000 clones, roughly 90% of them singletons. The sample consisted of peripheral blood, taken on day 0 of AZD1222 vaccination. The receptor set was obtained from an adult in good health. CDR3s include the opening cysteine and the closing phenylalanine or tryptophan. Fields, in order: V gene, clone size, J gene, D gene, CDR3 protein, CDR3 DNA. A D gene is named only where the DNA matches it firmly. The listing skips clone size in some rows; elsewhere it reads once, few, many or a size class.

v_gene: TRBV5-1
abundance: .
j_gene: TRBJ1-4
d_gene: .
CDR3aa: CASRPSAGGNEKLFF
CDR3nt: TGCGCCAGCAGGCCCTCGGCGGGAGGAAATGAAAAACTGTTTTTT

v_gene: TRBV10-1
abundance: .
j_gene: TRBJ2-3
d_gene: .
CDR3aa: CASSEAGSIDTQYF
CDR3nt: TGCGCCAGCAGTGAGGCAGGGAGTATAGATACGCAGTATTTT

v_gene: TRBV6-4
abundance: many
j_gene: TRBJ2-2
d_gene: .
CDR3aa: CASSDRGSGELFF
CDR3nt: TGTGCCAGCAGTGACCGCGGTAGCGGGGAGCTGTTTTTT

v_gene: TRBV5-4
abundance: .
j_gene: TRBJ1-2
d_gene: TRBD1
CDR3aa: CASSSGQGNYGYTF
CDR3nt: TGTGCCAGCAGCTCGGGACAGGGCAACTATGGCTACACCTTC

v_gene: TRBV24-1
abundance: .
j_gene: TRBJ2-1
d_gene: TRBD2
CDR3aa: CATSDKWTSGSYNEQFF
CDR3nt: TGTGCCACCAGTGACAAATGGACTAGCGGGAGCTACAATGAGCAGTTCTTC

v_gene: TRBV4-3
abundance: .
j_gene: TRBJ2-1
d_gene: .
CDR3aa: CASSQDRSSFNEQFF
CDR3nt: TGCGCCAGCAGCCAAGATAGGTCTAGTTTTAATGAGCAGTTCTTC

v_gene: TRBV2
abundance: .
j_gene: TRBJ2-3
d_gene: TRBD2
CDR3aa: CASRPGGPGDTQYF
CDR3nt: TGTGCCAGCCGACCGGGAGGGCCAGGAGATACGCAGTATTTT

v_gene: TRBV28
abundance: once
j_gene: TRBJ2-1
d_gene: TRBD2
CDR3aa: CASRPPGLAGPSGDEQFF
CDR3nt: TGTGCCAGCAGGCCTCCGGGACTAGCGGGTCCCAGCGGGGATGAGCAGTTCTTC

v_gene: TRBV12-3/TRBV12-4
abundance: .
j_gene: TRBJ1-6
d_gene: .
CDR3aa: CASSLWRGSLHF
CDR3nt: TGTGCCAGCAGTTTATGGCGGGGATCCCTCCACTTT

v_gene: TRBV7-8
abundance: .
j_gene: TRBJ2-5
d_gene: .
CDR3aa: CASSTRQIQETQYF
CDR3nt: TGTGCCAGCAGCACCCGACAGATCCAAGAGACCCAGTACTTC

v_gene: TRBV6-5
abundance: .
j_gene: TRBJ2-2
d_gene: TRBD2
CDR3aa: CASSSGLYITGELFF
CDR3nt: TGTGCCAGCAGTTCGGGACTATATATCACCGGGGAGCTGTTTTTT

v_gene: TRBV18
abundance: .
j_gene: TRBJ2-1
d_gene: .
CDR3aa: CASSPPHGGSKFF
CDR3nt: TGTGCCAGCTCACCACCCCATGGTGGGTCCAAATTCTTC

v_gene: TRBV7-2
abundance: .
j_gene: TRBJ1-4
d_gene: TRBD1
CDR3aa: CASSLRGQEKLFF
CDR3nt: TGTGCCAGCAGCTTAAGGGGACAGGAAAAACTGTTTTTT

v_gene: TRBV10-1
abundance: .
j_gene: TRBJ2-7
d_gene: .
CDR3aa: CASSDRALLGYEQYF
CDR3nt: TGCGCCAGCAGTGATCGGGCTCTGTTAGGCTACGAGCAGTACTTC

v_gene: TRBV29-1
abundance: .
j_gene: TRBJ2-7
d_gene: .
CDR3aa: CSVSTAAYEQYF
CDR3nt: TGCAGCGTTAGCACCGCGGCCTACGAGCAGTACTTC

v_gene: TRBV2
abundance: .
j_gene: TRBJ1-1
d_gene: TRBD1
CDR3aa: CASGRDRVSGTEAFF
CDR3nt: TGTGCCAGCGGGAGGGACAGGGTCAGCGGGACTGAAGCTTTCTTT

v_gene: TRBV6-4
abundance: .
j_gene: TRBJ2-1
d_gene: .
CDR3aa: CASSAGGRFSNEQFF
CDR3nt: TGTGCCAGCAGTGCAGGGGGGAGGTTCTCTAATGAGCAGTTCTTC

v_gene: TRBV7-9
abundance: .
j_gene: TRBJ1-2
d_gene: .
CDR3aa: CASSPPAANYGYTF
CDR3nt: TGTGCCAGCAGCCCGCCCGCGGCTAACTATGGCTACACCTTC

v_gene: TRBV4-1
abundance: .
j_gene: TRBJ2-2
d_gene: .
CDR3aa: CASSGPWGASNTGELFF
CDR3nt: TGCGCCAGCAGTGGGCCATGGGGGGCATCGAACACCGGGGAGCTGTTTTTT

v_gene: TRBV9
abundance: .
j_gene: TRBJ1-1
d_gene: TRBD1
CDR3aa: CASSVAAGGFDTEAFF
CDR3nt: TGTGCCAGCAGCGTAGCGGCAGGGGGGTTCGACACTGAAGCTTTCTTT

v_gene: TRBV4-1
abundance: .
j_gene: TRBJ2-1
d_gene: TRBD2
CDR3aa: CASSREGLVYNEQFF
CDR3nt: TGCGCCAGCAGCCGAGAGGGACTAGTCTACAATGAGCAGTTCTTC

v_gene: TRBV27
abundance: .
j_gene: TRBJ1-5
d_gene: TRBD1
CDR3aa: CASSLLTGANQPQHF
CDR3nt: TGTGCCAGCAGTTTATTGACAGGGGCCAATCAGCCCCAGCATTTT

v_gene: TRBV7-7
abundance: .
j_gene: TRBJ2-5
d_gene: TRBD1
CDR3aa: CASSLAGGDAETQYF
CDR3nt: TGTGCCAGCAGCTTGGCAGGGGGCGATGCGGAGACCCAGTACTTC

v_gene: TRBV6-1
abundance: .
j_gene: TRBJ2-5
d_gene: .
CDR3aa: CASSEASAGTQYF
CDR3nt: TGTGCCAGCAGTGAAGCTTCGGCCGGGACCCAGTACTTC

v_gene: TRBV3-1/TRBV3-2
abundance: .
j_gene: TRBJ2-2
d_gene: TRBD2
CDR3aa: CASSQGGGPGELFF
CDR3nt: TGTGCCAGCAGCCAAGGGGGAGGGCCCGGGGAGCTGTTTTTT

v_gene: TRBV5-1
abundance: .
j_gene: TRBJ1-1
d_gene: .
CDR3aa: CASSSTPDLTEAFF
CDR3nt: TGCGCCAGCAGCTCTACCCCAGATCTCACTGAAGCTTTCTTT

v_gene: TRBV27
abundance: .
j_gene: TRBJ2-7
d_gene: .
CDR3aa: CASSLGLLYEQYF
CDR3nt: TGTGCCAGCAGTTTAGGACTACTCTACGAGCAGTACTTC

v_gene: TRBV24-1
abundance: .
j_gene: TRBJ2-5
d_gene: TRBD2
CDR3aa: CATSDLAGGPETQYF
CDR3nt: TGTGCCACCAGTGACCTAGCGGGAGGTCCGGAGACCCAGTACTTC

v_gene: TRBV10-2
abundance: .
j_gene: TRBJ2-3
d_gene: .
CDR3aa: CASARVRGPTDTQYF
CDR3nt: TGCGCCAGCGCAAGAGTAAGGGGACCCACAGATACGCAGTATTTT

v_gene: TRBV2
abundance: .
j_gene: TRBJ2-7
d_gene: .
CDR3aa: CASSEAAHEQYF
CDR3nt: TGTGCCAGCAGTGAAGCGGCCCACGAGCAGTACTTC

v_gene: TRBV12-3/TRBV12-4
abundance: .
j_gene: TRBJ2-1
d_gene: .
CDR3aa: CASSLDEQFF
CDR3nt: TGTGCCAGCAGTTTAGATGAGCAGTTCTTC

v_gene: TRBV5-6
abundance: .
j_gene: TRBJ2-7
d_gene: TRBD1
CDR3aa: CASSSYRDRGRGIGYEQYF
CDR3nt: TGTGCCAGCAGCTCTTACCGGGACAGGGGGCGCGGAATTGGCTACGAGCAGTACTTC

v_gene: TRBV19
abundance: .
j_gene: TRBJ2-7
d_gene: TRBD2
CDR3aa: CASSNVGLGANYEQYF
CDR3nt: TGTGCCAGTAGTAACGTCGGACTAGGGGCGAACTACGAGCAGTACTTC

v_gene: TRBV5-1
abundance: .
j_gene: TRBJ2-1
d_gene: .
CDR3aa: CASSWTLGVNEQFF
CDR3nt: TGCGCCAGCAGCTGGACGCTGGGGGTCAATGAGCAGTTCTTC

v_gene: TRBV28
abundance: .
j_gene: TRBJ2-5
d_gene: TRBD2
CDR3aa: CASSTSGRQETQYF
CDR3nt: TGTGCCAGCAGTACTAGCGGGCGGCAAGAGACCCAGTACTTC

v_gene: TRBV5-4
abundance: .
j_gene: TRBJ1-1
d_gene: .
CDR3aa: CASSFGGRTEAFF
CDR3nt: TGTGCCAGCAGCTTCGGGGGGAGAACTGAAGCTTTCTTT

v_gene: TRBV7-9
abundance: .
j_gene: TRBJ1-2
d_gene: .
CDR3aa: CASSFGDTWNDGYTF
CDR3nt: TGTGCCAGCAGCTTCGGGGACACCTGGAATGATGGCTACACCTTC

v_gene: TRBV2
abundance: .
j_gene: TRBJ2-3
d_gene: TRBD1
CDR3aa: CASSERGLALTSTDTQYF
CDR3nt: TGTGCCAGCAGTGAGAGGGGGCTAGCTCTGACTAGCACAGATACGCAGTATTTT

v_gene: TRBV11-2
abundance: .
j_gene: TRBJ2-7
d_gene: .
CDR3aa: CASSLDRSSYEQYF
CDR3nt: TGTGCCAGCAGCTTAGACCGCAGCTCCTACGAGCAGTACTTC

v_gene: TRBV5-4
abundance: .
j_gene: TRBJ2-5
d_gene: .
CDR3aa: CASSPRAERPGRETQYF
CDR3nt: TGTGCCAGCAGCCCCCGGGCGGAGCGGCCGGGTCGGGAGACCCAGTACTTC

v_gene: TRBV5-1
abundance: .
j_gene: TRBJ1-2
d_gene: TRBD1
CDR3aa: CASSEVPRTGDGYTF
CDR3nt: TGCGCCAGCAGCGAGGTTCCCCGGACAGGGGATGGCTACACCTTC

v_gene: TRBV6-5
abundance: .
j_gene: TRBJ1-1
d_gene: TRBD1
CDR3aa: CASSATGMRAFF
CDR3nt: TGTGCCAGCAGCGCGACAGGGATGAGGGCTTTCTTT

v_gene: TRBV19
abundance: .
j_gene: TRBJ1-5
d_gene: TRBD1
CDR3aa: CASSIGDREDQPQHF
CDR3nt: TGTGCCAGTAGTATCGGTGACAGGGAGGATCAGCCCCAGCATTTT

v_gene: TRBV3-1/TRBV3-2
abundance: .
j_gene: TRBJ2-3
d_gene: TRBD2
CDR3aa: CASSRLAGVTFRTDTQYF
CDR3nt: TGTGCCAGCAGCCGACTAGCGGGAGTTACTTTTAGAACAGATACGCAGTATTTT

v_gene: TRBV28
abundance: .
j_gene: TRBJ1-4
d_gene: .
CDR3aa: CASSPPGGQKLFF
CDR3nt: TGTGCCAGCAGCCCCCCCGGGGGTCAGAAACTGTTTTTT